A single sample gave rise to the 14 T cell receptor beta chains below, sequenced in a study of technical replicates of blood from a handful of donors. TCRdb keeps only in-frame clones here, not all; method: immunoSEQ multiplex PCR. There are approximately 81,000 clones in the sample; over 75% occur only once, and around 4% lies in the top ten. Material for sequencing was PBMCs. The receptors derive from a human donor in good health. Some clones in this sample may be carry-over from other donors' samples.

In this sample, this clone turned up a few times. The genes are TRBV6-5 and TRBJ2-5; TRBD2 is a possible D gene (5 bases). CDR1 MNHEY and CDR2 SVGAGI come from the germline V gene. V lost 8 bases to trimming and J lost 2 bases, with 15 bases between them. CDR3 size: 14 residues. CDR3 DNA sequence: TGTGCCAGCGCGAGGGCGACCCCGCAAGAGACCCAGTACTTC. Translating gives CASARATPQETQYF.

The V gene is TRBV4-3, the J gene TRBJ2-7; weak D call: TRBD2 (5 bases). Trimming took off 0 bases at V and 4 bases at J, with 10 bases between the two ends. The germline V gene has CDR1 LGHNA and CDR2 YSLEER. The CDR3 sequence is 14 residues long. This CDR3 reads CASSQDVGRYEQYF. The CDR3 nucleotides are TGCGCCAGCAGCCAAGATGTAGGGAGATACGAGCAGTACTTC.

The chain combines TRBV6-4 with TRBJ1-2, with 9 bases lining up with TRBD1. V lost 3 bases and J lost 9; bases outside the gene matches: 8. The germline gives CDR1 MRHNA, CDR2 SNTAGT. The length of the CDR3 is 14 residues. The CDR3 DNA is TGTGCCAGCAGTGAGAGGGACAGGGTTCCTCGCTACACCTTC. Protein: CASSERDRVPRYTF.

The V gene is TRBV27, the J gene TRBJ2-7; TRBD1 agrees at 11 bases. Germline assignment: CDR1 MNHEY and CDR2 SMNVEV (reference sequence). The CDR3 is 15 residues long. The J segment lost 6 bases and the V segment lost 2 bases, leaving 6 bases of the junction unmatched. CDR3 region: CASSLDPGTGGEQYF. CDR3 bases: TGTGCCAGCAGTTTAGATCCCGGGACAGGGGGCGAGCAGTACTTC.

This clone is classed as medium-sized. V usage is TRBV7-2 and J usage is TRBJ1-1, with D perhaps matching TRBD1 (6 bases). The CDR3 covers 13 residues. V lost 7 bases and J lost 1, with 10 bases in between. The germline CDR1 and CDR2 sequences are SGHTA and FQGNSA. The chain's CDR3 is CASNWGPNTEAFF. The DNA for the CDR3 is TGTGCCAGCAACTGGGGGCCGAACACTGAAGCTTTCTTT.

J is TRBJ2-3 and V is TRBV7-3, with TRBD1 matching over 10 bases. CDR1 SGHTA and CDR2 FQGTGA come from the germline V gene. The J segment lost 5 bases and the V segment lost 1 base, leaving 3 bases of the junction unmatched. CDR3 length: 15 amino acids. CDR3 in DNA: TGTGCCAGCAGCTTAATGGGACAGGGGAAAGATACGCAGTATTTT. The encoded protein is CASSLMGQGKDTQYF.

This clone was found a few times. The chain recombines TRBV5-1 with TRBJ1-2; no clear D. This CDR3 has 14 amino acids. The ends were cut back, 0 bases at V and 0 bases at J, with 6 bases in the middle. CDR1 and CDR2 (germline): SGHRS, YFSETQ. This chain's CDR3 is CASSLETANYGYTF. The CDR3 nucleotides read TGCGCCAGCAGCTTGGAAACAGCTAACTATGGCTACACCTTC.

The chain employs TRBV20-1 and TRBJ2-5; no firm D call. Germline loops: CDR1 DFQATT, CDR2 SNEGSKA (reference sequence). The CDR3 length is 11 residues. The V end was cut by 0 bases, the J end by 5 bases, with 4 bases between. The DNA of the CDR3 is TGCAGTGCTAGAGACCTCGAGACCCAGTACTTC. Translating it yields CSARDLETQYF.

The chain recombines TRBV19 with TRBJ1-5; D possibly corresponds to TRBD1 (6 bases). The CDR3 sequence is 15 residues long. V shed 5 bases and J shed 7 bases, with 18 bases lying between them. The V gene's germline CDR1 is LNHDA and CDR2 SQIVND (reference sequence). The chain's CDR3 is CASSPDRTGRQPQHF. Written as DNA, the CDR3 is TGTGCCAGTAGTCCTGACAGGACGGGTAGGCAGCCCCAGCATTTT. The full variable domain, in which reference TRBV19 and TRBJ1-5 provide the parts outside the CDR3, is DGGITQSPKYLFRKEGQNVTLSCEQNLNHDAMYWYRQDPGQGLRLIYYSQIVNDFQKGDIAEGYSVSREKKESFPLTVTSAQKNPTAFYLCASSPDRTGRQPQHFGDGTRLSIL.

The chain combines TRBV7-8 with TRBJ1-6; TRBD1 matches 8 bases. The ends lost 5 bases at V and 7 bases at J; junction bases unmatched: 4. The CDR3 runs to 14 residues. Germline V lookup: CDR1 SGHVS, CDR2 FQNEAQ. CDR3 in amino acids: CASSPGQGNSPLHF. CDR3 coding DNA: TGTGCCAGCAGCCCCGGACAGGGCAATTCACCCCTCCACTTT.

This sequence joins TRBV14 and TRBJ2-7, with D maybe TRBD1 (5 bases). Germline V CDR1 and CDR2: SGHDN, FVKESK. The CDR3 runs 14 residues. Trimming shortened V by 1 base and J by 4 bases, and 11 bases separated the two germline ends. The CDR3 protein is CASSQGQIIYEQYF. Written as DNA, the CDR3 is TGTGCCAGCAGCCAAGGACAGATTATATACGAGCAGTACTTC.

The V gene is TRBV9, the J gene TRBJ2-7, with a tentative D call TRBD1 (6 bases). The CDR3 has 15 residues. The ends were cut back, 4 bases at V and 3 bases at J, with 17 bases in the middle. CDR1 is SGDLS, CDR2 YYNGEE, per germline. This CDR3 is CASSLRDTLYYEQYF. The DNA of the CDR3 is TGTGCCAGCAGCCTTCGGGACACATTATACTACGAGCAGTACTTC. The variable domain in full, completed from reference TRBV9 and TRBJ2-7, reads DSGVTQTPKHLITATGQRVTLRCSPRSGDLSVYWYQQSLDQGLQFLIQYYNGEERAKGNILERFSAQQFPDLHSELNLSSLELGDSALYFCASSLRDTLYYEQYFGPGTRLTVT.

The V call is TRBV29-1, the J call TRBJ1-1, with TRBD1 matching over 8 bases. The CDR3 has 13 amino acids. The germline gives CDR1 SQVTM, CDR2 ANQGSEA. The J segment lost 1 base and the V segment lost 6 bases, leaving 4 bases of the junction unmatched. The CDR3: CSVRTGWNTEAFF. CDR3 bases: TGCAGCGTACGGACAGGGTGGAACACTGAAGCTTTCTTT. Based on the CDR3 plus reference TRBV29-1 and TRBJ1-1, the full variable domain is SAVISQKPSRDICQRGTSLTIQCQVDSQVTMMFWYRQQPGQSLTLIATANQGSEATYESGFVIDKFPISRPNLTFSTLTVSNMSPEDSSIYLCSVRTGWNTEAFFGQGTRLTVV.

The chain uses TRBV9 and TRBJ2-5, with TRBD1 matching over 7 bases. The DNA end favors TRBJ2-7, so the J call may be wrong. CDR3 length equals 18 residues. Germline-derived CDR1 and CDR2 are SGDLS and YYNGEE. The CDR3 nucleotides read TGTGCCAGCAGCGTAGGAGGACCAACGAGAGGGGGCATTGACGAGCAGTACTTC. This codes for CASSVGGPTRGGIDEQYF.